This T cell receptor (beta chain) was retrieved from a study of T cell repertoires in cytomegalovirus infection. About the study: Both CMV infection and a matching HLA type were indicated by public TCR beta signatures.

CDR3 size: 12 residues. CDR1 ENHRY and CDR2 SYGVKD come from the germline V gene. V lost 11 bases to trimming and J lost 5 bases, with 13 bases between them. Study-wide results and caveats: The ex vivo response was dominated by HLA-C-restricted CMV-specific TCR beta clonotypes.

TCRdb redid the calling of the reads with MiXCR, one entry per CDR3 protein. The top ten hold 9.5% to 15% of the sample, which has about 830,000 distinct CDR3 sequences, 32% seen once. As regards this clonotype: The target antigen is unknown.

This sequence was found in a human donor in good health (CMV status not recorded). Some clones in this sample may be carry-over from other donors' samples. The gene calls are TRBV10-3 and TRBJ2-1, with D possibly TRBD1 on 6 matching bases. The material was cultured CD8+ T cells from PBMCs, obtained from culture after CMV antigen stimulation. The CDR3 sequence: CAVLDRNNEQFF. CDR3 coding DNA: TGTGCCGTTTTGGACAGAAACAATGAGCAGTTCTTC.